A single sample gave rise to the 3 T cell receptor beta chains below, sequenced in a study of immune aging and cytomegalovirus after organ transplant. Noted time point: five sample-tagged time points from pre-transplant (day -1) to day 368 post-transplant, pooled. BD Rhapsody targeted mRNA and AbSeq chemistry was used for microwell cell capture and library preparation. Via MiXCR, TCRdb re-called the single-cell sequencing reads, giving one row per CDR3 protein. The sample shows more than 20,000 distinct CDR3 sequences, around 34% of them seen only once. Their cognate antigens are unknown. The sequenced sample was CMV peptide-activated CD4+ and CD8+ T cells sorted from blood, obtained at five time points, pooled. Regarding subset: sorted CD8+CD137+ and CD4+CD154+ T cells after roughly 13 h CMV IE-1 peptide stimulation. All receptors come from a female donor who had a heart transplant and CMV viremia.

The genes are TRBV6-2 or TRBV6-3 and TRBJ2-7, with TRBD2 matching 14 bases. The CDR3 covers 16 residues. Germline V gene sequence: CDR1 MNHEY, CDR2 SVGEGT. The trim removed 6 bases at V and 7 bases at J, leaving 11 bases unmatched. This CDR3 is CASSSPTSGRAGEQYF. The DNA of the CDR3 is TGTGCCAGCAGCTCCCCGACTAGCGGGAGGGCCGGTGAGCAGTACTTC.

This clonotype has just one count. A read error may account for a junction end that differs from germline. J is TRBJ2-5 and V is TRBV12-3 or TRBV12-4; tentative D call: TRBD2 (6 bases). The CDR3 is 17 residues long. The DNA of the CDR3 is TGTGCCAGCAGTTTAACTCTAGCGCGGAGGGACCAAGAGACCCAGTGCTTC. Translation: CASSLTLARRDQETQCF.

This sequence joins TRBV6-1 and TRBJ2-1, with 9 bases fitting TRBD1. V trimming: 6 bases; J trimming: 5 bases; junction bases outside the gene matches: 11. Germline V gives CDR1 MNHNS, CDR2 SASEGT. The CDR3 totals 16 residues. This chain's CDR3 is CASSLSPGQGHNEQFF. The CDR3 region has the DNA TGTGCCAGCAGCCTAAGCCCGGGACAGGGCCACAATGAGCAGTTCTTC.